This T cell receptor (beta chain) was captured by sequencing in a study of regulatory T cells in long-lasting Graves disease. Arm-PCR of CDR3 regions and iRepertoire HTBI primers were the basis on which TCR beta libraries were built. TCRdb re-called the multiplex PCR reads through MiXCR, storing one row per CDR3 protein. The sample holds roughly 500,000 distinct CDR3 sequences, around a fifth seen once. Time point defined: persistent/refractory GD, antithyroid drugs over 5 years with positive TRAb. Extracted RNA from PBMCs served as the source of the TCR library. This clonotype was counted many times. V was pared by 1 base and J by 7 bases, with 10 bases of the junction left unmatched. The germline V gene has CDR1 DFQATT and CDR2 SNEGSKA (reference sequence). The CDR3 runs to 16 residues.

The sample here was peripheral blood mononuclear cells (PBMCs), taken when the disease was refractory, from a patient treated with antithyroid drugs. The rearrangement links TRBV20-1 to TRBJ1-6, with 7 bases identical to TRBD1. The TCR was taken from a female donor with Graves disease. The CDR3 reads CSARVTGVGGNSPLHF. In DNA form, the CDR3 reads TGCAGTGCTAGAGTCACAGGGGTTGGGGGCAATTCACCCCTCCACTTT.